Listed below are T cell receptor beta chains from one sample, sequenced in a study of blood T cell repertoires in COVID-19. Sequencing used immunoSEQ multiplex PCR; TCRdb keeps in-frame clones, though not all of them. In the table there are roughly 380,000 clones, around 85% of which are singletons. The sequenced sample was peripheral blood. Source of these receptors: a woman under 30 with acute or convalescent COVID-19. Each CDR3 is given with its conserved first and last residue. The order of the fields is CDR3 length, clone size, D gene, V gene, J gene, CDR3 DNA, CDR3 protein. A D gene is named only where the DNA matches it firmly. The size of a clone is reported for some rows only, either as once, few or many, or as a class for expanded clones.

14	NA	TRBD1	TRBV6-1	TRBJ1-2	TGTGCCAGCAGTGAGGGACAGGGGTACTATGGCTACACCTTC	CASSEGQGYYGYTF
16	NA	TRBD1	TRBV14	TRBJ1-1	TGTGCCAGCAGGGGGACAGGGGGTGAAGAGAACACTGAAGCTTTCTTT	CASRGTGGEENTEAFF
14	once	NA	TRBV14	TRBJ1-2	TGTGCCAGCAGCCAAGCCGGCGGGCGAAGTGGCTACACCTTC	CASSQAGGRSGYTF
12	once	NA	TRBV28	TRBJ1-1	TGTGCCAGCAAGACAGTGAACACTGAAGCTTTCTTT	CASKTVNTEAFF
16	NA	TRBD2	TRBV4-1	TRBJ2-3	TGCGCCAGCAGCGAACTAGCGGGGGGGCGCACAGATACGCAGTATTTT	CASSELAGGRTDTQYF
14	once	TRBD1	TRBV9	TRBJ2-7	TGTGCCAGCAGCGTAGTACAGGGGGCATACGAGCAGTACTTC	CASSVVQGAYEQYF
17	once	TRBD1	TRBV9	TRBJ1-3	TGTGCCAGCAGCGTAAGGGACAGTACTGAGGGAGGAAACACCATATATTTT	CASSVRDSTEGGNTIYF
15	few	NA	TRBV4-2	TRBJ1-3	TGTGCCAGCAGCCTTCAGGGGAACTCTGGAAACACCATATATTTT	CASSLQGNSGNTIYF
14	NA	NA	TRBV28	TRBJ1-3	TGTGCCAGCAGAGCTCCAGGGGCTGGAAACACCATATATTTT	CASRAPGAGNTIYF
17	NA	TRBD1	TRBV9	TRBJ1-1	TGTGCCAGCAGCGGGGGCCGGACAGGGGAAGGAAACACTGAAGCTTTCTTT	CASSGGRTGEGNTEAFF
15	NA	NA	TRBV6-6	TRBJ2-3	TGTGCCAGCAGTTACGAGCCTGCTACCACAGATACGCAGTATTTT	CASSYEPATTDTQYF
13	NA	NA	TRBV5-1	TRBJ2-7	TGCGCCAGCAGCTTCGACAAGGCCTACGAGCAGTACTTC	CASSFDKAYEQYF
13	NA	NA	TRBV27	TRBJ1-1	TGTGCCAGCAGGGAAATCGGGGACACTGAAGCTTTCTTT	CASREIGDTEAFF
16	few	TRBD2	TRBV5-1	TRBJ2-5	TGCGCCAGCAGCCCTAGACTAGCGGGGGTTGGAGAGACCCAGTACTTC	CASSPRLAGVGETQYF
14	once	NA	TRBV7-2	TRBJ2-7	TGTGCCAGCAGCTTAGAAGCGGAAGCCTACGAGCAGTACTTC	CASSLEAEAYEQYF
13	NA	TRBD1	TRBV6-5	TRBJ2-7	TGTGCCTCTTCCCGGGACAGTACCTACGAGCAGTACTTC	CASSRDSTYEQYF
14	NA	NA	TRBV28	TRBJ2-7	TGTGCCAGCAGTTTAAAGGGGGTGGCCTACGAGCAGTACTTC	CASSLKGVAYEQYF
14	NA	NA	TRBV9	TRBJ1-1	TGTGCCAGCAGCCCGGGCAGGGCATACACTGAAGCTTTCTTT	CASSPGRAYTEAFF
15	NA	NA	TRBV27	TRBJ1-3	TGTGCCAGCAGTCCTAGGCCCTACTCTGGAAACACCATATATTTT	CASSPRPYSGNTIYF
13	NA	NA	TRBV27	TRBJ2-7	TGTGCCAGCAGTTTAACAGGAACCTACGAGCAGTACTTC	CASSLTGTYEQYF
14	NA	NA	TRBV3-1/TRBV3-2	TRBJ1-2	TGTGCCAGCAGCCTTCTCGGTGCTAACTATGGCTACACCTTC	CASSLLGANYGYTF
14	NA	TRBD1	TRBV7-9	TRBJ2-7	TGTGCCAGCAGCGTCACAGGGGCTACCTACGAGCAGTACTTC	CASSVTGATYEQYF
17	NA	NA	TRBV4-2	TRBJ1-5	TGTGCCAGCAGCCAGTCAGTGGGAACAGGGCGAAGTCAGCCCCAGCATTTT	CASSQSVGTGRSQPQHF
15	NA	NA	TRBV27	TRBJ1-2	TGTGCCAGCAGTTTCCCGGCGGGAACTAACTATGGCTACACCTTC	CASSFPAGTNYGYTF
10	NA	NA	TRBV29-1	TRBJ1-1	TGCAGCGGCGGGAACACTGAAGCTTTCTTT	CSGGNTEAFF
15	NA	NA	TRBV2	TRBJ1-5	TGTGCCAGCAGTGAAGACGGCGGCCGAGCTCAGCCCCAGCATTTT	CASSEDGGRAQPQHF
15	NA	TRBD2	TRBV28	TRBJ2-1	TGTGCCTTCTCCCCAGGGCTAGCGGTCTACAATGAGCAGTTCTTC	CAFSPGLAVYNEQFF
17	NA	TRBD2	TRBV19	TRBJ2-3	TGTGCCAGTAGCGGGACTAGCGGGGTGTCGGGCACAGATACGCAGTATTTT	CASSGTSGVSGTDTQYF
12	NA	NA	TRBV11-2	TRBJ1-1	TGTGCCAGCAGCTTAGTCTCCACTGAAGCTTTCTTT	CASSLVSTEAFF